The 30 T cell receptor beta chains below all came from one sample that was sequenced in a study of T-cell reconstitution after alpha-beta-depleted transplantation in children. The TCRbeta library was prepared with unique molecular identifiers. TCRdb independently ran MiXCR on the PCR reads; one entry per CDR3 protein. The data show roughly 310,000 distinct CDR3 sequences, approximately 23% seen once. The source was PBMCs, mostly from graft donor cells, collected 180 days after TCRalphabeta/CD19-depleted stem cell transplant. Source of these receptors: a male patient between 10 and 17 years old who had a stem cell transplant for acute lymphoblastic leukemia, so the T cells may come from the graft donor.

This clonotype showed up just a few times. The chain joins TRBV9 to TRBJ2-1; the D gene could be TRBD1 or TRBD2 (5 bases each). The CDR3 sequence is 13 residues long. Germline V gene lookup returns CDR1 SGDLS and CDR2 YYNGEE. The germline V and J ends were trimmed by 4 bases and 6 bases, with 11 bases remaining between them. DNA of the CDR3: TGTGCCAGCAGCCCGGGGCCACTCAATGAGCAGTTCTTC. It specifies CASSPGPLNEQFF.

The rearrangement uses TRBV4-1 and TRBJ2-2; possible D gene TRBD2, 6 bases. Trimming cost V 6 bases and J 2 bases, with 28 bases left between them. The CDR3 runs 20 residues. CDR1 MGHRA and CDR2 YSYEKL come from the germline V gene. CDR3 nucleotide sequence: TGCGCCAGCAGACGGACCGGCCTTACTACCCGGAGGGGAAACACCGGGGAGCTGTTTTTT. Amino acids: CASRRTGLTTRRGNTGELFF.

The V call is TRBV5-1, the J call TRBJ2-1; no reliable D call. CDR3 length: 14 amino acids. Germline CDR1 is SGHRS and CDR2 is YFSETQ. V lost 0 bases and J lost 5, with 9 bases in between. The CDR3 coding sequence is TGCGCCAGCAGCTTGGGGGATTCTCACAATGAGCAGTTCTTC. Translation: CASSLGDSHNEQFF.

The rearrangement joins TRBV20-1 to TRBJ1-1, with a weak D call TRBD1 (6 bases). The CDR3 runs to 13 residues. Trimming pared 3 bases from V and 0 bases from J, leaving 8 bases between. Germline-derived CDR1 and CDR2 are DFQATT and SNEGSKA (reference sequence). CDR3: CSARGHLNTEAFF. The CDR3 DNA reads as TGCAGTGCTAGGGGACATTTGAACACTGAAGCTTTCTTT.

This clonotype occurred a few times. The DNA for the CDR3 is TGCGCCAGCAGACCACTACTAGCGGGGGCCTACAATGAGCAGTTCTTC. This sequence encodes CASRPLLAGAYNEQFF. The genes are TRBV4-1 and TRBJ2-1, with 11 bases lining up with TRBD2. The V gene end was trimmed by 6 bases and the J gene end by 2 bases; junction bases not matched to a gene: 6. Germline V CDR1 and CDR2: MGHRA, YSYEKL. The CDR3 is 16 amino acids.

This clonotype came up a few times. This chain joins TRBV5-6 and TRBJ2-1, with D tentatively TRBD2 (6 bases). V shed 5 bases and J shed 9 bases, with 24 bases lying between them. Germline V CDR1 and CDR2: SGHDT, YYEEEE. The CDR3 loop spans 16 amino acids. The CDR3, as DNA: TGTGCCAGCAGAACGATCCCGGGACTCCCTCCGAGTGAGCAGTTCTTC. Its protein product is CASRTIPGLPPSEQFF. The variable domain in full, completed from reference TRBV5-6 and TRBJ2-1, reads DAGVTQSPTHLIKTRGQQVTLRCSPKSGHDTVSWYQQALGQGPQFIFQYYEEEERQRGNFPDRFSGHQFPNYSSELNVNALLLGDSALYLCASRTIPGLPPSEQFFGPGTRLTVL.

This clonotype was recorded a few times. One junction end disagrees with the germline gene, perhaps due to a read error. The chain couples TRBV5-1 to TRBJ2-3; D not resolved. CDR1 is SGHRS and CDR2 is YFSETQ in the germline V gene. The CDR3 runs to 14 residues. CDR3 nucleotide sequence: TGTGCCAGCAGTAGATTGGCTAGCACAGATACGCAGTATTTT. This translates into CASSRLASTDTQYF.

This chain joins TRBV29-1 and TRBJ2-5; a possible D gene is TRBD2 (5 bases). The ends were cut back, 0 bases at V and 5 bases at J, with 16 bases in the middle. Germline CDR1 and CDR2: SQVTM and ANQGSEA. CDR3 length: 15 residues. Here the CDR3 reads CSVEERDGLWETQYF. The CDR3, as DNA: TGCAGCGTTGAAGAACGGGATGGGCTGTGGGAGACCCAGTACTTC.

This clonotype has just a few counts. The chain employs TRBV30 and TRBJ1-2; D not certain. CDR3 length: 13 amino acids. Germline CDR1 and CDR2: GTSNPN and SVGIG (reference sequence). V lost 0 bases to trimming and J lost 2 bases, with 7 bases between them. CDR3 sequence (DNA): TGTGCCTGGAGTGTACTCGGGAACTATGGCTACACCTTC. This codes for CAWSVLGNYGYTF.

CDR3 sequence reads: CASSILWDRVQETQYF. The CDR3 DNA reads as TGTGCCAGCAGTATCCTCTGGGACAGGGTCCAAGAGACCCAGTACTTC. J is TRBJ2-5 and V is TRBV27; 9 bases are shared with TRBD1. This CDR3 has 16 amino acids. CDR1 and CDR2 (germline): MNHEY, SMNVEV (reference sequence). The V gene end was trimmed by 5 bases and the J gene end by 1 base; junction bases not matched to a gene: 8.

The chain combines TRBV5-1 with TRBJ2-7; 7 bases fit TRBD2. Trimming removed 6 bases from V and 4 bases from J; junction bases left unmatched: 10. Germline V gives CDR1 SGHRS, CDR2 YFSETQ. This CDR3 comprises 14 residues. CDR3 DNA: TGCGCCAGCAAAAGGGTGGGAGGGCCATACGAGCAGTACTTC. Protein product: CASKRVGGPYEQYF.

This chain's CDR3 is CASSVEGVTEAFF. CDR3 nucleotides: TGTGCCAGCAGCGTAGAAGGGGTAACTGAAGCTTTCTTT. The chain recombines TRBV9 with TRBJ1-1; D is possibly TRBD1 (5 bases). The CDR3 is 13 residues long. The germline V and J ends were trimmed by 0 bases and 5 bases, with 8 bases remaining between them. Germline assignment: CDR1 SGDLS and CDR2 YYNGEE. Complete variable domain (other parts from reference TRBV9 and TRBJ1-1): DSGVTQTPKHLITATGQRVTLRCSPRSGDLSVYWYQQSLDQGLQFLIQYYNGEERAKGNILERFSAQQFPDLHSELNLSSLELGDSALYFCASSVEGVTEAFFGQGTRLTVV.

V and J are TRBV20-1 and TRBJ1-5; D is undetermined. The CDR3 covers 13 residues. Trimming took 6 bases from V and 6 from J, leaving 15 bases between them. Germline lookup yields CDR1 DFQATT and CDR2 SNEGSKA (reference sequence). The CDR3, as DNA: TGCAGTGCACACGGCCTAGGCGGTCAGCCCCAGCATTTT. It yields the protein CSAHGLGGQPQHF.

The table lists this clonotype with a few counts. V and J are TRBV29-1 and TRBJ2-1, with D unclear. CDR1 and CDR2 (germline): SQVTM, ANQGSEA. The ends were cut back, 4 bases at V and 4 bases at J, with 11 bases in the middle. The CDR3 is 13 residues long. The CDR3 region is CSVGEAMYNEQFF. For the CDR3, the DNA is TGCAGCGTTGGAGAGGCAATGTACAATGAGCAGTTCTTC.

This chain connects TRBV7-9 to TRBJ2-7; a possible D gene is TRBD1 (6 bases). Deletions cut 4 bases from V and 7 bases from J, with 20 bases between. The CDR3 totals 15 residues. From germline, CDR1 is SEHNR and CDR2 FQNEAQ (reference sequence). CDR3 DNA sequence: TGTGCCAGCAGCTCCCGGCAGAAGGGGGTGTTTGAGCAGTACTTC. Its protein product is CASSSRQKGVFEQYF. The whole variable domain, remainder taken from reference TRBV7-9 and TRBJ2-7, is DTGVSQNPRHKITKRGQNVTFRCDPISEHNRLYWYRQTLGQGPEFLTYFQNEAQLEKSRLLSDRFSAERPKGSFSTLEIQRTEQGDSAMYLCASSSRQKGVFEQYFGPGTRLTVT.

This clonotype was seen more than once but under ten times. The CDR3 DNA reads TGTGCCAGCAGTGAAGCTCGGACCTACGAGCAGTACTTC. Its translation is CASSEARTYEQYF. The chain employs TRBV6-1 and TRBJ2-7, with no clear D. Germline values: CDR1 MNHNS, CDR2 SASEGT. The germline V and J ends were trimmed by 0 bases and 2 bases, with 5 bases remaining between them. This CDR3 has 13 amino acids.

The CDR3 here is CSAGRGTAYGYTF. CDR3 sequence (DNA): TGCAGTGCTGGTCGTGGGACAGCCTATGGCTACACCTTC. The chain has TRBV20-1 and TRBJ1-2; TRBD1 matches 7 bases. From germline, CDR1 is DFQATT and CDR2 SNEGSKA (reference sequence). This CDR3 is built from 13 residues. V lost 5 bases to trimming and J lost 4 bases; unmatched junction nucleotides: 7.

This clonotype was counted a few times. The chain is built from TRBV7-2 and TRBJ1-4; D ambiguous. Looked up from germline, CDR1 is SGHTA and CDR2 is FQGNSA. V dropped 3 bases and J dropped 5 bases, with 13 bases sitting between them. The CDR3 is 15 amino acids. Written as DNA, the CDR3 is TGTGCCAGCAGCTTGTTTCTACAGCTGAATGAAAAACTGTTTTTT. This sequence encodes CASSLFLQLNEKLFF.

Written as DNA, the CDR3 is TGCGCCAGCAGCAGCGGCGGGAGGGAGTCCTACAATGAGCAGTTCTTC. Its protein product is CASSSGGRESYNEQFF. The rearrangement links TRBV5-1 to TRBJ2-1; 9 bases align to TRBD2. The CDR3 has 16 residues. V dropped 4 bases and J dropped 1; count of bases not matched to a gene: 6. Germline V gene sequence: CDR1 SGHRS, CDR2 YFSETQ.

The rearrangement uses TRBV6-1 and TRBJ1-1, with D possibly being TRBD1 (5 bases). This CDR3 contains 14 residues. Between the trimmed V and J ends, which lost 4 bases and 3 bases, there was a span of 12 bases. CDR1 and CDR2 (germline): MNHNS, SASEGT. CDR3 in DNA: TGTGCCAGCAGTGCCCTGGGGGAGTACACTGAAGCTTTCTTT. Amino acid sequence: CASSALGEYTEAFF.

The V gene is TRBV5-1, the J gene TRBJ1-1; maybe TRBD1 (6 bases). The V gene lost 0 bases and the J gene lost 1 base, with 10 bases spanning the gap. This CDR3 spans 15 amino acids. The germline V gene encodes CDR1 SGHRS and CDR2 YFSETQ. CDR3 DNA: TGCGCCAGCAGCTTGGGACTGGGACAGAACACTGAAGCTTTCTTT. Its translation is CASSLGLGQNTEAFF. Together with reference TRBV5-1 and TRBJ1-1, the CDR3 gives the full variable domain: KAGVTQTPRYLIKTRGQQVTLSCSPISGHRSVSWYQQTPGQGLQFLFEYFSETQRNKGNFPGRFSGRQFSNSRSEMNVSTLELGDSALYLCASSLGLGQNTEAFFGQGTRLTVV.

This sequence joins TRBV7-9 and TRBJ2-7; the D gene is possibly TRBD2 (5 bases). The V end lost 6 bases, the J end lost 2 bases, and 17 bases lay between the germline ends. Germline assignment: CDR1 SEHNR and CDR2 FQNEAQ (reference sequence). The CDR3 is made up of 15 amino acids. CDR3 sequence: CASSGTASTPYEQYF. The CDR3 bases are TGTGCCAGCAGTGGTACCGCTAGCACTCCCTACGAGCAGTACTTC.

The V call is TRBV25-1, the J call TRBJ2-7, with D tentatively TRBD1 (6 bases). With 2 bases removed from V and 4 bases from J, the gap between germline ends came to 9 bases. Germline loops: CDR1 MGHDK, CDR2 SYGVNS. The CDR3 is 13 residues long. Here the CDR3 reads CASSELTGYEQYF. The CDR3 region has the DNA TGTGCCAGCAGTGAACTAACAGGGTACGAGCAGTACTTC.

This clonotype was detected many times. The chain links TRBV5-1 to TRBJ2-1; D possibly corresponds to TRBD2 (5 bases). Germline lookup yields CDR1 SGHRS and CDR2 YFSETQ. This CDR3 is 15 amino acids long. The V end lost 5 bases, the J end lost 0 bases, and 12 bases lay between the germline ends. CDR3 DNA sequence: TGCGCCAGCAGGGTGGGAGATAGCTCCTACAATGAGCAGTTCTTC. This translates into CASRVGDSSYNEQFF.

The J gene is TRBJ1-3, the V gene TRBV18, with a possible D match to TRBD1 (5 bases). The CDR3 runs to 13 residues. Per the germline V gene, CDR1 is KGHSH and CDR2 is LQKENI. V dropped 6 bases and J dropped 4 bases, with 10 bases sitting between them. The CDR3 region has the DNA TGTGCCAGCTCGGGGCAAGCCGGAAACACCATATATTTT. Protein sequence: CASSGQAGNTIYF.

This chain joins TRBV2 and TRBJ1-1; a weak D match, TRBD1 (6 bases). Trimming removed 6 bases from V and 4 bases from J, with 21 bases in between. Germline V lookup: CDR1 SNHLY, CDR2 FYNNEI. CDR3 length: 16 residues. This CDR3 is CASSPPGHLRSTEAFF. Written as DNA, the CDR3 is TGTGCCAGCAGCCCCCCGGGACACCTAAGGAGCACTGAAGCTTTCTTT. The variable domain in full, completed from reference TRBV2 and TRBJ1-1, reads EPEVTQTPSHQVTQMGQEVILRCVPISNHLYFYWYRQILGQKVEFLVSFYNNEISEKSEIFDDQFSVERPDGSNFTLKIRSTKLEDSAMYFCASSPPGHLRSTEAFFGQGTRLTVV.

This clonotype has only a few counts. CDR3 sequence: CASSLASLAGVEFF. Written as DNA, the CDR3 is TGTGCCAGCAGTTTAGCGAGTCTAGCGGGAGTTGAGTTCTTC. The chain carries TRBV12-3 or TRBV12-4 and TRBJ2-1; 10 nucleotides line up with TRBD2. The CDR3 contains 14 residues. Losses at the gene ends were 0 bases for V and 14 bases for J; bases not matched to a gene: 7.

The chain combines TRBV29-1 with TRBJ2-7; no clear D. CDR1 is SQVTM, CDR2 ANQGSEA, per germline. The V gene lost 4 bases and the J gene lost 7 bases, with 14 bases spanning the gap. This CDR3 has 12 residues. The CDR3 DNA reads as TGCAGCGTTGCTTGGTGGGCGCGGGAGCAGTACTTC. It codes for CSVAWWAREQYF.

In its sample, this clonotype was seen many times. The CDR3 sequence: CASSTRQGVAKNIQYF. DNA for the CDR3: TGCGCCAGCAGCACCCGACAGGGGGTAGCCAAAAACATTCAGTACTTC. The V gene is TRBV5-1, the J gene TRBJ2-4, with 9 bases matching TRBD1. V was clipped by 4 bases and J by 0 bases; unmatched bases: 5. The CDR3 has 16 amino acids. Germline CDR1 reads SGHRS; CDR2 reads YFSETQ. The full variable domain, its missing parts supplied by reference TRBV5-1 and TRBJ2-4, is KAGVTQTPRYLIKTRGQQVTLSCSPISGHRSVSWYQQTPGQGLQFLFEYFSETQRNKGNFPGRFSGRQFSNSRSEMNVSTLELGDSALYLCASSTRQGVAKNIQYFGAGTRLSVL.

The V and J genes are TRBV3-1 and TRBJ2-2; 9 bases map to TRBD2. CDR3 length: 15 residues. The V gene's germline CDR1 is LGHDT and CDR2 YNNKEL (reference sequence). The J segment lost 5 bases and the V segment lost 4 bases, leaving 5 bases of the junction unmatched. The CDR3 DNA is TGTGCCAGCAGCCCCTTAGCGGGAGCTACCGGGGAGCTGTTTTTT. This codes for CASSPLAGATGELFF.